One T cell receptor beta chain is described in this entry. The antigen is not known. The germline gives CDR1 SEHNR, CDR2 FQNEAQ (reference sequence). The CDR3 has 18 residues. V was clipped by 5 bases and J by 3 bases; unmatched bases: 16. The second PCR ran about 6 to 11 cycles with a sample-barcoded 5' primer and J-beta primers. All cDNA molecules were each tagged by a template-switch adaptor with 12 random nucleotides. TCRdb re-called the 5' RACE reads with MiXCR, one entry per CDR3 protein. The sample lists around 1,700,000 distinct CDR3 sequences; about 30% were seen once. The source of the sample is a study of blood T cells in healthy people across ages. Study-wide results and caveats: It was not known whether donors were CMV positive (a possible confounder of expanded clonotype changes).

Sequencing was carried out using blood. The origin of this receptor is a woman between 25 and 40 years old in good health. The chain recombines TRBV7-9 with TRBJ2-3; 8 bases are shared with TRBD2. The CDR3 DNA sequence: TGTGCCAGCAGCGCATCCCAGATTGGTAGCGGGAAAACAGATACGCAGTATTTT. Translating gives CASSASQIGSGKTDTQYF.